Given below is one T cell receptor (beta chain) in context. The data were taken from a study of T cell changes during pregnancy in multiple sclerosis. The CDR3 is 15 amino acids. Trimming removed 0 bases from V and 0 bases from J; junction bases left unmatched: 3. CDR1 is GTSNPN and CDR2 is SVGIG in the germline V gene (reference sequence). The assay was immunoSEQ multiplex PCR, and TCRdb's table has in-frame clones only and misses some. The data hold about 28,000 clones, with roughly nine tenths observed a single time. The source of this sequence is a female donor in good health, enrolled as a control in a pregnancy study. Sequenced here: peripheral blood, sampled in the first trimester of pregnancy. The chain joins TRBV30 to TRBJ1-2; 8 nucleotides line up with TRBD1. The CDR3 coding sequence is TGTGCCTGGAGTGTAAACAGGGGGACTAACTATGGCTACACCTTC. Translation gives CAWSVNRGTNYGYTF.